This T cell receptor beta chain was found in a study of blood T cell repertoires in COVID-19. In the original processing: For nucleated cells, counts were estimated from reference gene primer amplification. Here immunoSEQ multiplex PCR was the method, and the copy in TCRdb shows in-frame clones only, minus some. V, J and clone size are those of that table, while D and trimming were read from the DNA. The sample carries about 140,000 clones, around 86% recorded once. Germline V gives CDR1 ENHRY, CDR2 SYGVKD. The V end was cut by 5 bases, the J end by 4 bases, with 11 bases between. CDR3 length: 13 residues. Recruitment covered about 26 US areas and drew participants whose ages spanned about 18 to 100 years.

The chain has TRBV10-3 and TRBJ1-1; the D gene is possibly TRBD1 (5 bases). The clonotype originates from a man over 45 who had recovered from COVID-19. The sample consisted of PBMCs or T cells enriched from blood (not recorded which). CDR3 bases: TGTGCCATCAGTCAGGGACTTAGCACTGAAGCTTTCTTT. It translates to CAISQGLSTEAFF.